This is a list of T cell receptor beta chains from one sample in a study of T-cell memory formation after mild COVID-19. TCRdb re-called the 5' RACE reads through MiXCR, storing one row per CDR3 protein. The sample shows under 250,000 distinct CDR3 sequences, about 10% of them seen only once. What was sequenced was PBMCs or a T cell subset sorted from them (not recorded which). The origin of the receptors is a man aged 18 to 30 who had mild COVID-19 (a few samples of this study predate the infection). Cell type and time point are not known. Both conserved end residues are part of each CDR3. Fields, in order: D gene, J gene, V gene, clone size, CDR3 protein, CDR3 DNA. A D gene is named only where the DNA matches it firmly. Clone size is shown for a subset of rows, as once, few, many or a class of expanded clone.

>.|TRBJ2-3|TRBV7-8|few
CASSLKAAGSWDTQYF
TGTGCCAGCAGCTTAAAGGCGGCGGGGTCATGGGATACGCAGTATTTT
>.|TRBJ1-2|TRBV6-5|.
CASSARGDHYGYTF
TGTGCCAGCAGTGCACGGGGTGATCACTATGGCTACACCTTC
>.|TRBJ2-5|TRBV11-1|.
CASSYRVQETQYF
TGTGCCAGCAGCTACAGGGTTCAAGAGACCCAGTACTTC
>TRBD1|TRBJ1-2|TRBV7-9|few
CASSSPLRQGWYGYTF
TGTGCCAGCAGCTCCCCCCTTCGACAGGGCTGGTATGGCTACACCTTC
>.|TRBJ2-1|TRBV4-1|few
CASSRGGGLGSEQFF
TGCGCCAGCAGCCGGGGTGGGGGACTGGGTAGTGAGCAGTTCTTC
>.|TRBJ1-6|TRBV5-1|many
CASRSDGADNSPLHF
TGCGCCAGCAGGTCTGACGGAGCCGATAATTCACCCCTCCACTTT
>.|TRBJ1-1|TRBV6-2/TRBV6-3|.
CASSPWALETEAFF
TGTGCCAGCAGTCCGTGGGCCCTCGAGACTGAAGCTTTCTTT
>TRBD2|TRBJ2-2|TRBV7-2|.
CASSRTSGALNTGELFF
TGTGCCAGCAGCCGGACTAGCGGGGCCCTAAACACCGGGGAGCTGTTTTTT
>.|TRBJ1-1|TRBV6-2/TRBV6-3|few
CASSYFQRNTEAFF
TGTGCCAGCAGTTATTTTCAGAGGAACACTGAAGCTTTCTTT
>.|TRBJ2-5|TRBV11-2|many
CASSSRRIAETQYF
TGTGCCAGCAGCTCCCGAAGGATAGCGGAGACCCAGTACTTC
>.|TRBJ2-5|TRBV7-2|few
CASSVEMLITQYF
TGTGCCAGCAGCGTCGAGATGTTGATTACCCAGTACTTC
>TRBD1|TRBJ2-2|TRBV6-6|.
CASKGQGDTGELFF
TGTGCCAGCAAAGGACAGGGAGACACCGGGGAGCTGTTTTTT
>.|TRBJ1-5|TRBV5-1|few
CASRPGGTAGNQPQHF
TGCGCCAGCCGCCCCGGGGGGACGGCAGGCAATCAGCCCCAGCATTTT
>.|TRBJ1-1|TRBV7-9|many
CASSEIGGNTEAFF
TGTGCCAGCAGCGAGATCGGGGGGAACACTGAAGCTTTCTTT
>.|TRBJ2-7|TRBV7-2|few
CASSLAAQQYF
TGTGCCAGCAGCTTAGCGGCCCAGCAGTACTTC
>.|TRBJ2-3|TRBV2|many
CATQQEHTDTQYF
TGTGCCACCCAACAAGAACACACAGATACGCAGTATTTT
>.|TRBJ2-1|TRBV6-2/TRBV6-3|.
CASSRLLASWGYNEQFF
TGTGCCAGCAGCCGGTTACTGGCTTCCTGGGGTTACAATGAGCAGTTCTTC
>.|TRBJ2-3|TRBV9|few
CASSTFGGRLYF
TGTGCCAGCAGCACCTTTGGGGGGAGGCTGTATTTT
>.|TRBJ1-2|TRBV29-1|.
CSVEKTSNYGYTF
TGCAGCGTTGAAAAGACATCTAACTATGGCTACACCTTC
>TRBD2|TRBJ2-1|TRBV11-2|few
CASSSRTSGGQYNEQFF
TGTGCCAGCAGCTCAAGGACTAGCGGGGGGCAGTACAATGAGCAGTTCTTC
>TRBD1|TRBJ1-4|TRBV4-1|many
CASSQRDRDEKLFF
TGCGCCAGCAGCCAAAGGGACAGGGATGAAAAACTGTTTTTT
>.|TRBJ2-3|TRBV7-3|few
CASTEGVYEDTQYF
TGTGCCAGCACCGAAGGAGTTTATGAAGATACGCAGTATTTT
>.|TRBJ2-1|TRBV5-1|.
CASSLDGPSSYNEQFF
TGCGCCAGCAGCTTGGACGGGCCGAGCTCCTACAATGAGCAGTTCTTC
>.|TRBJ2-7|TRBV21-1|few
CASSKSIYEQYF
TGTGCCAGCAGCAAATCAATTTACGAGCAGTACTTC
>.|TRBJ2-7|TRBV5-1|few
CASSSEGYEQYF
TGCGCCAGCAGTTCGGAGGGCTACGAGCAGTACTTC
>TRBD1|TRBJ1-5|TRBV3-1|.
CASSRGQGDQPQHF
TGTGCCAGCAGCCGAGGACAGGGCGATCAGCCCCAGCATTTT
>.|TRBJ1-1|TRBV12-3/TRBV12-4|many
CASSLVYTEAFF
TGTGCCAGCAGTTTAGTCTACACTGAAGCTTTCTTT
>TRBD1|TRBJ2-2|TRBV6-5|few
CASSYPFGTGSGTGELFF
TGTGCCAGCAGTTACCCCTTCGGGACAGGGTCGGGCACCGGGGAGCTGTTTTTT
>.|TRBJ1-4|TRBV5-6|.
CASSTRSVKLFF
TGTGCCAGCAGCACCAGATCTGTGAAACTGTTTTTT
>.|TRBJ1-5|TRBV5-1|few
CASSYRGPPRQPQHF
TGCGCCAGCAGCTATCGGGGACCCCCTAGGCAGCCCCAGCATTTT
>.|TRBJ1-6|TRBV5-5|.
CASSLRREGSPLHF
TGTGCCAGCAGCTTGAGGAGGGAAGGTTCACCCCTCCACTTT
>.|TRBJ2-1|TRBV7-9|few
CASSLALGGDEQFF
TGTGCCAGCAGCTTAGCGCTAGGGGGGGATGAGCAGTTCTTC
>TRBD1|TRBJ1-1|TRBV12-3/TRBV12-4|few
CASSLWAGGKNTEAFF
TGTGCCAGCAGTTTATGGGCAGGGGGTAAGAACACTGAAGCTTTCTTT
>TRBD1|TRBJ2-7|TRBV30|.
CAWGQGYHEQYF
TGTGCCTGGGGACAGGGGTACCACGAGCAGTACTTC
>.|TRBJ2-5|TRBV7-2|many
CASSLPETETQYF
TGTGCCAGCAGCCTCCCCGAGACGGAGACCCAGTACTTC
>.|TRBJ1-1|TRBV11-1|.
CASSLIVGVGTEAFF
TGTGCCAGCAGCTTAATCGTGGGGGTAGGCACTGAAGCTTTCTTT
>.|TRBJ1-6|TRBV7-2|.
CASSLASGAYSPLHF
TGTGCCAGCAGCTTAGCTTCAGGGGCTTATTCACCCCTCCACTTT
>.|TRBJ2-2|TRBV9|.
CASSGRAGELFF
TGTGCCAGCAGCGGGAGAGCCGGGGAGCTGTTTTTT
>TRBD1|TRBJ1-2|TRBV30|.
CACRRTGVYGYTF
TGTGCCTGCCGTCGGACAGGGGTCTATGGCTACACCTTC
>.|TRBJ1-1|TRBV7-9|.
CASAPGTRNTEAFF
TGTGCCAGCGCCCCCGGGACACGGAACACTGAAGCTTTCTTT
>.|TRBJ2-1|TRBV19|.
CASWGGEQFF
TGTGCCAGTTGGGGCGGGGAGCAGTTCTTC
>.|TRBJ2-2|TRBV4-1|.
CASSLTTGDAGELFF
TGCGCCAGCAGCCTCACAACGGGGGACGCCGGGGAGCTGTTTTTT
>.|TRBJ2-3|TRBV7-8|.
CASSLVGVPDTQYF
TGTGCCAGCAGCTTAGTCGGGGTCCCAGATACGCAGTATTTT
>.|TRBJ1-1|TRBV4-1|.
CASGDFRSAEAFF
TGCGCCAGCGGGGACTTTCGAAGCGCTGAAGCTTTCTTT
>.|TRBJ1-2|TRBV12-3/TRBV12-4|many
CASSLGNNYGYTF
TGTGCCAGCAGCCTAGGGAATAACTATGGCTACACCTTC
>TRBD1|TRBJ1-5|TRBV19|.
CAVRDRADQPQHF
TGTGCCGTAAGGGACAGGGCCGATCAGCCCCAGCATTTT
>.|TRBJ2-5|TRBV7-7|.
CASSYRLQETQYF
TGTGCTAGCAGCTATCGACTCCAGGAGACCCAGTACTTC
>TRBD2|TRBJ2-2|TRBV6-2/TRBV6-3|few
CASSYGGGNQNTGELFF
TGTGCCAGCAGTTACGGCGGGGGGAACCAGAACACCGGGGAGCTGTTTTTT
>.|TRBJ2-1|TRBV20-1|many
CSAREYNEQFF
TGCAGTGCTAGAGAATACAATGAGCAGTTCTTC
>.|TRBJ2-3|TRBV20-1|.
CSAPWGTATDTQYF
TGCAGTGCCCCCTGGGGAACTGCCACAGATACGCAGTATTTT
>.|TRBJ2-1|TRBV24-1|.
CATSEVTNEQFF
TGTGCCACCAGTGAGGTGACGAATGAGCAGTTCTTC
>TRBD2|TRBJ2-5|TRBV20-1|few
CSASFTSGRGETQYF
TGCAGTGCTAGTTTCACTAGCGGGAGAGGAGAGACCCAGTACTTC
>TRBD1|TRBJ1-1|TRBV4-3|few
CASSRDRERAFF
TGCGCCAGCAGCCGGGACAGGGAACGAGCTTTCTTT
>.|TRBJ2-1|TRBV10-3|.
CAISESGEAHEQFF
TGTGCCATCAGTGAGTCAGGGGAGGCCCATGAGCAGTTCTTC
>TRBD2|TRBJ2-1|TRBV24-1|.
CATSDSSGGYYNEQFF
TGTGCCACCAGTGATTCTAGCGGGGGATACTACAATGAGCAGTTCTTC
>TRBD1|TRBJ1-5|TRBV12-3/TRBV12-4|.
CASSFRRDRGWTSNQPQHF
TGTGCCAGCAGTTTCCGTAGGGACAGGGGATGGACTAGCAATCAGCCCCAGCATTTT
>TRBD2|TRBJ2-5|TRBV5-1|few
CASSWGLAGAIQETQYF
TGCGCCAGCAGCTGGGGACTAGCGGGGGCCATTCAAGAGACCCAGTACTTC